A selection of T cell receptor beta chains follows, all from one sample in a study of blood T cells in healthy people across ages. One entry per CDR3 protein results from TCRdb running MiXCR on the 5' RACE reads. The sample shows roughly 1.9 million distinct CDR3 sequences, more than 35% of them seen only once. Source material: blood. These receptors came from a human donor in good health. Each CDR3 is given with its conserved first and last residue. A D gene is named only where the DNA matches it firmly. Some rows have no size entry. The others give once, few or many, or a class for an expanded clone.

once	TRBJ1-6	TRBV4-2	.	TGTGCCAGCGGCGTTCCTGGGCGAGATTTTTCACCCCTCCACTTT	CASGVPGRDFSPLHF
.	TRBJ1-1	TRBV10-3	TRBD1	TGTGCCATCAGTGACAGGGGGCCGAACACTGAAGCTTTCTTT	CAISDRGPNTEAFF
once	TRBJ2-7	TRBV29-1	TRBD1	TGCAGCGTGGGGGACAGGGGGACCGAGCAGTACTTC	CSVGDRGTEQYF
few	TRBJ2-1	TRBV20-1	TRBD2	TGCAGTGCTAGCGGGGGGTCTAGCTCCTACAATGAGCAGTTCTTC	CSASGGSSSYNEQFF
once	TRBJ2-1	TRBV20-1	TRBD2	TGCAGTGCTATAGCGGGGAACTACAATGAGCAGTTCTTC	CSAIAGNYNEQFF
.	TRBJ1-2	TRBV12-5	.	TGTGCTAGTGGTTTGTGGGAGGCTGGCGGGTATTATGGCTACACCTTC	CASGLWEAGGYYGYTF
.	TRBJ1-6	TRBV6-1	.	TGTGCCAGCCTCCCGATTCCGCGGAGCTCCTATAATTCACCCCTCCACTTT	CASLPIPRSSYNSPLHF
few	TRBJ2-7	TRBV27	TRBD1	TGTGCCAGCAGCACAGACAGGGCAAACGAGCAGTACTTC	CASSTDRANEQYF
.	TRBJ2-5	TRBV4-3	.	TGCGCCAGCAGCCAAGATGGACAGACCCAAGAGACCCAGTACTTC	CASSQDGQTQETQYF
.	TRBJ1-2	TRBV9	.	TGTGCCAGCAGCCCCTGGGGGAGGGAGAACTATGGCTACACCTTC	CASSPWGRENYGYTF
many	TRBJ2-5	TRBV12-3/TRBV12-4	TRBD1	TGTGCCAGCCCCGGGGACAGACAAGAGACCCAGTACTTC	CASPGDRQETQYF
few	TRBJ2-4	TRBV4-2	TRBD1	TGTGCCAGCAGCCAAGATGGGACAGGGGGCGAGGAGCAGTACTTC	CASSQDGTGGEEQYF
.	TRBJ2-7	TRBV20-1	TRBD1	TGCAGTGCTAGATGGGACAGGGGAACCTACGAGCAGTACTTC	CSARWDRGTYEQYF
.	TRBJ2-5	TRBV28	.	TGTGCCAGCAGACGTGAACTGGGACCTGGGGAGACCCAGTACTTC	CASRRELGPGETQYF
.	TRBJ1-2	TRBV2	TRBD1	TGTGCCAGCACCGACAGGGGAGGTGGCTACACCTTC	CASTDRGGGYTF
.	TRBJ1-5	TRBV20-1	TRBD1	TGCAGTGCTAGGGTCCCGACAGGGCCCCTGCGGAGCAATCAGCCCCAGCATTTT	CSARVPTGPLRSNQPQHF
few	TRBJ2-7	TRBV4-2	.	TGTGCCAGCAGCCAAGAACAAAGTACGGCCTACGAGCAGTACTTC	CASSQEQSTAYEQYF
.	TRBJ2-4	TRBV7-2	.	TGTGCCAGCAGCTTAGACTACTTATGGCAGGACAAAAACATTCAGTACTTC	CASSLDYLWQDKNIQYF
.	TRBJ2-5	TRBV4-1	TRBD1	TGCGCCAGCAGCCGTCCGGGACAGGGGACCCAAGAGACCCAGTACTTC	CASSRPGQGTQETQYF
.	TRBJ1-2	TRBV30	.	TGTGCCTGGAGTATCCGACCCGGAGGAGGCTATGGCTACACCTTC	CAWSIRPGGGYGYTF
few	TRBJ1-6	TRBV7-6	.	TGTGCCAGCAGCCGCACGGGGGGCCCAGGAAATTCACCCCTCCACTTT	CASSRTGGPGNSPLHF
.	TRBJ2-1	TRBV11-2	.	TGTGCCAGCAGCTTCCTGACAGAAGGGAGTGAGCAGTTCTTC	CASSFLTEGSEQFF
few	TRBJ1-5	TRBV20-1	.	TGCAGTGCTAGGAACCCGGATAGCAATCAGCCCCAGCATTTT	CSARNPDSNQPQHF
many	TRBJ2-7	TRBV7-6	TRBD1	TGTGCCAGCAGCCCCAGACAGGGCTACGAGCAGTACTTC	CASSPRQGYEQYF
.	TRBJ2-7	TRBV6-6	.	TGTGCCAGCAGTTCTCCCCTTCATGGCCTAACTTACGAGCAGTACTTC	CASSSPLHGLTYEQYF
.	TRBJ2-2	TRBV29-1	.	TGCAGCGTTGAGGGACGGGCGAACACCGGGGAGCTGTTTTTT	CSVEGRANTGELFF
.	TRBJ2-6	TRBV5-1	.	TGCGCCAGCAGCTTGGTCTGGCAGTCTGGGGCCAACGTCCTGACTTTC	CASSLVWQSGANVLTF
.	TRBJ2-1	TRBV13	.	TGTGCCAGCAGCCCCGAGAATGGGGACTACAATGAGCAGTTCTTC	CASSPENGDYNEQFF
.	TRBJ2-7	TRBV29-1	.	TGCAGCGTGCTACAGGGGACTGGCTACGAGCAGTACTTC	CSVLQGTGYEQYF
once	TRBJ1-5	TRBV7-2	.	TGTGCCAGCAGCTTTTCCTCCCCGTGTAGCAATCAGCCCCAGCATTTT	CASSFSSPCSNQPQHF
once	TRBJ2-7	TRBV20-1	TRBD1	TGCGGTGCCCCCCGGGACAGGGGGTTGTACGAGCAGTACTTC	CGAPRDRGLYEQYF
.	TRBJ1-1	TRBV5-1	TRBD1	TGCGCCAGCAGCTTGGCCGGGACAGGGCGCACTGAAGCTTTCTTT	CASSLAGTGRTEAFF
.	TRBJ1-1	TRBV18	.	TGTGCCAGCTCCCCACAAGAGGGTGTAGCTTTCTTT	CASSPQEGVAFF
few	TRBJ1-2	TRBV20-1	TRBD1	TGCAGTGCCCTACAGGGGGCGAATGGCTACACCTTC	CSALQGANGYTF
once	TRBJ2-5	TRBV20-1	TRBD2	TGCAGTGCCAAAGAAGGGACTAGCGGCGAAGAGACCCAGTACTTC	CSAKEGTSGEETQYF
.	TRBJ1-1	TRBV29-1	.	TGCAGCGTTGATTCAACCTCGAACACTGAAGCTTTCTTT	CSVDSTSNTEAFF
.	TRBJ2-5	TRBV20-1	.	TGCAGTGCTGGACAGAGAACAGAGACCCAGTACTTC	CSAGQRTETQYF
few	TRBJ1-2	TRBV27	.	TGTGCCAGCAGCAAAAACGCGGGGGTGCCTTATGATGGCTACACCTTC	CASSKNAGVPYDGYTF
.	TRBJ1-2	TRBV7-9	TRBD1	TGTGCCAGCAGCCCGCCTATTTCCCAGTCAGGGGGCGGCTACACCTTC	CASSPPISQSGGGYTF
.	TRBJ2-1	TRBV7-2	TRBD2	TGTGCCAGCAGCTCCACCGGGACTAACTCCTACAATGAGCAGTTCTTC	CASSSTGTNSYNEQFF
.	TRBJ2-5	TRBV2	.	TGTGCCAGCTTACGGCAGCCCCAAGAGACCCAGTACTTC	CASLRQPQETQYF